The clone carrying this TCR beta chain was seen only a few times. Its specificity is unknown. Patients had chemo-refractory metastatic non-small-cell lung cancer and received focal radiation plus CTLA-4 blockade that used ipilimumab. CDR1 SGDLS and CDR2 YYNGEE come from the germline V gene. The CDR3 totals 13 residues. The source of the sample is a study of radiotherapy plus CTLA-4 blockade in lung cancer. The study's findings and limits: Tumor-derived TCR clones expanded in blood after radiotherapy plus ipilimumab. Dynamics of early blood T cell clones, together with interferon-beta, were reportedly the best predictors of response.

This table comes from immunoSEQ multiplex PCR, and its TCRdb copy is limited to in-frame clones, with some not included. Of some 87,000 clones listed, around 83% are singletons. This receptor was obtained from a human donor with non-small cell lung cancer that progressed on radiotherapy plus ipilimumab. Sequencing was performed on peripheral blood, taken from a patient treated with radiotherapy plus ipilimumab. The rearrangement joins TRBV9 to TRBJ2-5; D perhaps matches TRBD2 (6 bases). The J call may be wrong; the DNA end is better matched by TRBJ2-7. The CDR3 DNA reads as TGTGCCAGCAGCGTGACTAGTAACTACGAGCAGTACTTC. Translation gives CASSVTSNYEQYF.